This T cell receptor beta chain was identified during a study of blood T cells in healthy people across ages. Primed by a sample-barcoded 5' primer and a J-beta primer mix, a second PCR proceeded for about 6 to 11 cycles. Using its own MiXCR run on the 5' RACE reads, TCRdb lists one record per CDR3 protein. In the table there are 850,000 to 1,300,000 distinct CDR3 sequences, under 55% of which are singletons. Germline values: CDR1 SGHAT, CDR2 FQDESV (reference sequence). Trimming removed 4 bases from V and 5 bases from J; junction bases left unmatched: 9. The CDR3 loop spans 15 amino acids. Findings of the study overall: Researchers said unsorted PBMCs prevented a conclusive naive versus antigen-experienced comparison. In older individuals, TCR beta diversity per million T cells was lower, falling roughly linearly with age.

Donation came from healthy Caucasian individuals in Russia who were aged about 6 to 95. The authors drew ten milliliters of peripheral blood from each donor. Remarks on this clonotype: Its antigen is unidentified.

Sequences were obtained from blood. The chain combines TRBV11-1 with TRBJ2-3; 7 bases are shared with TRBD2. The sequence derives from a woman in her sixties in good health. The CDR3 sequence is CASSSSLGEGDTQYF. The CDR3 nucleotides read TGTGCCAGCAGCTCAAGTTTAGGGGAGGGAGATACGCAGTATTTT. Variable domain in full (rest from reference TRBV11-1 and TRBJ2-3): EAEVAQSPRYKITEKSQAVAFWCDPISGHATLYWYRQILGQGPELLVQFQDESVVDDSQLPKDRFSAERLKGVDSTLKIQPAELGDSAMYLCASSSSLGEGDTQYFGPGTRLTVL.